This is a list of T cell receptor beta chains from one sample in a study of T cell responses to AZD1222 COVID-19 vaccine. Repertoires were generated with immunoSEQ multiplex PCR, while TCRdb's copy carries only in-frame clones and drops some. The table has about 160,000 clones, around 90% seen once. The input for sequencing was peripheral blood, taken on day 0 of AZD1222 vaccination. The receptors were gathered from an adult in good health. CDR3s include the opening cysteine and the closing phenylalanine or tryptophan. The D gene is left open where the match is weak. Not all rows give a size; the values are once, few, many and, for expanded clones, a class.

D: TRBD1
V: TRBV3-1/TRBV3-2
J: TRBJ2-5
size: .
CDR3: CASSQDEGGPQETQYF
DNA: TGTGCCAGCAGCCAAGATGAAGGGGGCCCCCAAGAGACCCAGTACTTC

D: .
V: TRBV28
J: TRBJ2-7
size: .
CDR3: CASSPLSFQGGEQYF
DNA: TGTGCCAGCAGCCCTCTCTCCTTCCAGGGGGGCGAGCAGTACTTC

D: .
V: TRBV7-6
J: TRBJ2-2
size: .
CDR3: CASSLSSTANTGELFF
DNA: TGTGCCAGCAGCTTATCCTCCACCGCGAACACCGGGGAGCTGTTTTTT

D: TRBD1
V: TRBV2
J: TRBJ1-1
size: .
CDR3: CASMEGADTEAFF
DNA: TGTGCCAGCATGGAGGGGGCCGACACTGAAGCTTTCTTT

D: TRBD2
V: TRBV27
J: TRBJ2-1
size: .
CDR3: CASSFGLAGYNEQFF
DNA: TGTGCCAGCAGTTTCGGTCTAGCGGGATACAATGAGCAGTTCTTC

D: .
V: TRBV6-5
J: TRBJ2-7
size: once
CDR3: CASSSFTIDGGYEQYF
DNA: TGTGCCAGCAGTTCATTCACAATTGACGGGGGCTACGAGCAGTACTTC

D: .
V: TRBV10-1
J: TRBJ2-1
size: .
CDR3: CASSTGPYNEQFF
DNA: TGCGCCAGCAGTACGGGACCGTACAATGAGCAGTTCTTC

D: TRBD1
V: TRBV5-1
J: TRBJ2-5
size: .
CDR3: CASSLAAGTGQETQYF
DNA: TGCGCCAGCAGCTTGGCTGCCGGGACAGGCCAAGAGACCCAGTACTTC

D: .
V: TRBV6-5
J: TRBJ1-5
size: .
CDR3: CASSSDLGQPQHF
DNA: TGTGCCAGCAGTTCGGACCTCGGCCAGCCCCAGCATTTT

D: .
V: TRBV5-1
J: TRBJ2-7
size: .
CDR3: CASSLLHEQYF
DNA: TGCGCCAGCAGCTTATTACACGAGCAGTACTTC

D: TRBD1
V: TRBV28
J: TRBJ1-2
size: .
CDR3: CASSLDRVRGYTF
DNA: TGTGCCAGCAGTCTTGACAGGGTGAGGGGCTACACCTTC

D: .
V: TRBV19
J: TRBJ2-7
size: once
CDR3: CASSIAQGTYEQYF
DNA: TGTGCCAGTAGTATCGCCCAGGGGACCTACGAGCAGTACTTC

D: TRBD1
V: TRBV28
J: TRBJ1-1
size: .
CDR3: CASSPQGALNTEAFF
DNA: TGTGCCAGCAGCCCACAGGGGGCTCTGAACACTGAAGCTTTCTTT

D: .
V: TRBV24-1
J: TRBJ1-5
size: .
CDR3: CATSDLGQPQHF
DNA: TGTGCCACCAGTGATTTAGGTCAGCCCCAGCATTTT

D: .
V: TRBV5-1
J: TRBJ1-1
size: .
CDR3: CASSFNRLRAFF
DNA: TGCGCCAGCAGCTTCAACCGCTTGCGAGCTTTCTTT

D: TRBD1
V: TRBV19
J: TRBJ2-7
size: .
CDR3: CASSDRGGIEQYF
DNA: TGTGCCAGTAGCGACAGGGGAGGCATCGAGCAGTACTTC

D: TRBD1
V: TRBV18
J: TRBJ2-7
size: .
CDR3: CASSLTGTDSYEQYF
DNA: TGTGCCAGCTCACTTACCGGGACAGACTCTTACGAGCAGTACTTC

D: TRBD1
V: TRBV29-1
J: TRBJ1-5
size: .
CDR3: CSVGNRGDQPQHF
DNA: TGCAGCGTTGGTAACAGGGGAGATCAGCCCCAGCATTTT

D: .
V: TRBV28
J: TRBJ1-1
size: .
CDR3: CASSSFRPGADEAFF
DNA: TGTGCCAGCAGTTCTTTTAGGCCTGGGGCAGATGAAGCTTTCTTT

D: .
V: TRBV7-3
J: TRBJ2-1
size: few
CDR3: CASSFWGETYNEQFF
DNA: TGTGCCAGCAGCTTTTGGGGGGAGACGTACAATGAGCAGTTCTTC

D: TRBD1
V: TRBV28
J: TRBJ1-2
size: .
CDR3: CVSGDRGNDGYTF
DNA: TGTGTCTCGGGGGACAGGGGAAATGATGGCTACACCTTC

D: .
V: TRBV21-1
J: TRBJ1-4
size: .
CDR3: CASSKTQGAPGEKLFF
DNA: TGTGCCAGCAGCAAAACGCAGGGGGCCCCCGGTGAAAAACTGTTTTTT

D: .
V: TRBV6-2/TRBV6-3
J: TRBJ1-1
size: .
CDR3: CASSYSQGGTEAFF
DNA: TGTGCCAGCAGTTACTCTCAGGGTGGGACTGAAGCTTTCTTT

D: TRBD2
V: TRBV7-3
J: TRBJ2-3
size: once
CDR3: CASSPGLAGGRTDTQYF
DNA: TGTGCCAGCAGCCCGGGACTAGCGGGAGGGCGCACAGATACGCAGTATTTT

D: .
V: TRBV6-6
J: TRBJ2-3
size: .
CDR3: CAITPTSTDTQYF
DNA: TGTGCCATTACACCAACTAGCACAGATACGCAGTATTTT

D: TRBD1
V: TRBV30
J: TRBJ1-4
size: .
CDR3: CAWSRDSNEKLFF
DNA: TGTGCCTGGAGTCGGGACAGTAATGAAAAACTGTTTTTT

D: TRBD2
V: TRBV11-2
J: TRBJ2-1
size: .
CDR3: CASRVSGGASNEQFF
DNA: TGTGCCAGCAGAGTGAGCGGGGGGGCGAGCAATGAGCAGTTCTTC

D: .
V: TRBV28
J: TRBJ2-7
size: .
CDR3: CASSLSLYEQYF
DNA: TGTGCCAGCAGTTTATCTTTATACGAGCAGTACTTC

D: .
V: TRBV7-2
J: TRBJ1-3
size: .
CDR3: CASSSRGQGGNTIYF
DNA: TGTGCCAGCAGTTCACGGGGCCAGGGTGGAAACACCATATATTTT

D: .
V: TRBV19
J: TRBJ1-2
size: .
CDR3: CASSTGTGNYGYTF
DNA: TGTGCCAGTAGTACCGGGACGGGGAACTATGGCTACACCTTC

D: .
V: TRBV5-4
J: TRBJ1-3
size: .
CDR3: CASSYWGREPGNTIYF
DNA: TGTGCCAGCAGCTATTGGGGGAGAGAACCTGGAAACACCATATATTTT

D: .
V: TRBV19
J: TRBJ1-3
size: .
CDR3: CASSISMSSGNTIYF
DNA: TGTGCCAGTAGTATCTCCATGAGCTCTGGAAACACCATATATTTT

D: .
V: TRBV5-5
J: TRBJ1-1
size: .
CDR3: CASSLGLLIRGGPTEAFF
DNA: TGTGCCAGCAGCTTGGGATTGCTTATTAGGGGAGGTCCCACTGAAGCTTTCTTT

D: TRBD2
V: TRBV6-1
J: TRBJ2-3
size: .
CDR3: CASSELAGKKTDTQYF
DNA: TGTGCCAGCAGTGAACTAGCGGGAAAGAAAACCGATACGCAGTATTTT

D: .
V: TRBV5-3
J: TRBJ2-3
size: .
CDR3: CARSSSSPTGAPTDTQYF
DNA: TGTGCCAGAAGCTCCTCAAGCCCTACTGGGGCCCCCACAGATACGCAGTATTTT

D: .
V: TRBV19
J: TRBJ2-5
size: .
CDR3: CASSIVLGGETQYF
DNA: TGTGCCAGTAGTATAGTACTCGGCGGGGAGACCCAGTACTTC

D: .
V: TRBV5-1
J: TRBJ2-5
size: .
CDR3: CASSLEPTGQSETQYF
DNA: TGCGCCAGCAGCTTGGAACCGACAGGCCAGTCGGAGACCCAGTACTTC

D: .
V: TRBV28
J: TRBJ1-5
size: .
CDR3: CASSNSGQYQPQHF
DNA: TGTGCCAGCAGCAACTCAGGGCAATACCAGCCCCAGCATTTT

D: .
V: TRBV9
J: TRBJ2-2
size: .
CDR3: CASGWGLKYANTGELFF
DNA: TGTGCCAGCGGTTGGGGTCTCAAGTACGCGAACACCGGGGAGCTGTTTTTT

D: TRBD2
V: TRBV5-1
J: TRBJ2-7
size: .
CDR3: CASSLRSGGYEQYF
DNA: TGCGCCAGCAGCTTGAGAAGCGGGGGCTACGAGCAGTACTTC

D: TRBD1
V: TRBV28
J: TRBJ1-1
size: .
CDR3: CASSSPGDRGHTEAFF
DNA: TGTGCCAGCAGTTCTCCCGGGGACAGGGGCCACACTGAAGCTTTCTTT